This T cell receptor beta chain was documented in a study of the immune and genomic landscape of osteosarcoma. Looking at the study overall: Most patients, more than 65%, had localized disease at diagnosis. Study results and caveats: Reference clonality came from outside normal skin and healthy blood, not matched tissue. A single dominant hyperexpanded clone appeared in about 5 cases, each with <100 clonotypes. Average productive clonality was under 0.095, with a maximum of roughly 0.3.

The post-treatment osteosarcoma tumors were primary, local recurrence or metastasis specimens from poor-prognosis patients. TCRdb's copy holds only in-frame clones and misses some; the assay was immunoSEQ multiplex PCR. Among 4,600 or so clones listed, roughly two thirds were seen once. With respect to this clone: The antigen is undetermined.

Source material: osteosarcoma tumor tissue from the femur. The TCR comes from a human donor with osteosarcoma.

CDR3 DNA sequence: TGTGCCAGCAGCTTAGATTCACAGGGTACTATGGACGAGCAGTACTTC. This encodes CASSLDSQGTMDEQYF. The gene calls are TRBV7-2 and TRBJ2-7; possibly TRBD1 for D (6 bases). Germline values: CDR1 SGHTA, CDR2 FQGNSA. The CDR3 extends over 16 amino acids. V was pared by 1 base and J by 5 bases, with 18 bases between.